Below are 4 T cell receptor beta chains sequenced from a single sample in a study of cytomegalovirus exposure and HLA in healthy donors. PCR amplification relied on 60 Vbeta primers (plus 13 Jbeta primers). Assay: immunoSEQ multiplex PCR; the TCRdb copy retains only in-frame clones and omits some. Of 170,000 or so clones in the sample, around 80% were seen once. Input material: PBMCs. These TCRs come from a woman in her forties or fifties in good health and CMV-seronegative.

V gene TRBV10-3 combines with J gene TRBJ2-7, with TRBD1 identical over 8 bases. Germline V lookup: CDR1 ENHRY, CDR2 SYGVKD. V was clipped by 6 bases and J by 4 bases; unmatched bases: 5. The CDR3 consists of 13 residues. In DNA, the CDR3 is TGTGCCATCAGATTCCAGGGGGCGTACGAGCAGTACTTC. Amino acid sequence: CAIRFQGAYEQYF.

The chain has TRBV28 and TRBJ2-5; 7 bases map to TRBD2. Germline V gives CDR1 MDHEN, CDR2 SYDVKM. V lost 3 bases to trimming and J lost 4 bases; unmatched junction nucleotides: 2. The CDR3 sequence is 13 residues long. The chain's CDR3 is CASSLGGTETQYF. As DNA, the CDR3 is TGTGCCAGCAGTTTGGGGGGGACAGAGACCCAGTACTTC.

V is TRBV5-5 and J is TRBJ2-1; TRBD2 matches at 8 bases. The junction had 6 bases not matched to a gene; V was cut back by 1 base and J by 0 bases. The CDR3 contains 17 residues. Germline values: CDR1 SGHKS, CDR2 YYEKEE (reference sequence). The CDR3 here is CASSLTGGDLSYNEQFF. The CDR3 DNA sequence: TGTGCCAGCAGCTTGACGGGAGGGGATCTCTCCTACAATGAGCAGTTCTTC.

The V call is TRBV28, the J call TRBJ2-7, with TRBD2 identical over 10 bases. This CDR3 region has 16 residues. CDR1 and CDR2 from the germline V gene are MDHEN and SYDVKM. V lost 6 bases, J lost 1 base, and 9 bases stayed unmatched. The CDR3 spells CASSSTSGIPSYEQYF. The DNA for the CDR3 is TGTGCCAGCAGCTCCACTAGCGGGATTCCTTCCTACGAGCAGTACTTC.